The 10 T cell receptor beta chains below come from one sample, sequenced in a study of cytomegalovirus exposure and HLA in healthy donors. Primers: 60 Vbeta forward and 13 Jbeta reverse. The assay was immunoSEQ multiplex PCR, and TCRdb's table has in-frame clones only and misses some. The table has around 25,000 clones, 75% to 80% seen once; the top ten hold around 4.5%. Sequencing used PBMCs. All receptors come from a male donor in good health and CMV-seronegative.

The chain combines TRBV11-2 with TRBJ2-7; 7 bases match TRBD1. Germline lookup yields CDR1 SGHAT and CDR2 FQNNGV. The V gene end was trimmed by 8 bases and the J gene end by 3 bases; junction bases not matched to a gene: 7. The CDR3 totals 13 residues. In DNA, the CDR3 is TGTGCCAGCGGAATAGACAGGGACTACGAGCAGTACTTC. Protein: CASGIDRDYEQYF.

The chain is built from TRBV2 and TRBJ1-1; D ambiguous. Per germline, CDR1 SNHLY and CDR2 FYNNEI. The CDR3 is made up of 11 amino acids. V was shortened by 11 bases and J by 11 bases, with 18 bases between the two germline ends. CDR3 loop: CAGRLEVAAFF. As DNA, the CDR3 is TGTGCCGGTCGACTTGAGGTTGCGGCTTTCTTT.

The chain couples TRBV30 to TRBJ2-1, with 10 bases lining up with TRBD2. The J segment lost 3 bases and the V segment lost 5 bases, leaving 7 bases of the junction unmatched. Per germline, CDR1 GTSNPN and CDR2 SVGIG (reference sequence). The CDR3 consists of 15 residues. For the CDR3, the DNA is TGTGCCTGGGGACCCCTAGCGGGGGACTACAATGAGCAGTTCTTC. It encodes CAWGPLAGDYNEQFF.

This clone appeared a single time. V and J are TRBV9 and TRBJ2-7; 11 bases line up with TRBD2. Germline values: CDR1 SGDLS, CDR2 YYNGEE. The CDR3 totals 17 residues. V shed 0 bases, J shed 2 bases, and the junction held 7 bases outside the gene matches. The CDR3 DNA is TGTGCCAGCAGCGTAGGACTAGCGGGGTCTCGCCCCTACGAGCAGTACTTC. This gives the protein CASSVGLAGSRPYEQYF.

V usage is TRBV2 and J usage is TRBJ2-4, with D possibly being TRBD2 (5 bases). The CDR3 has 14 amino acids. Deletions cut 7 bases from V and 0 bases from J, with 10 bases between. CDR1 SNHLY and CDR2 FYNNEI come from the germline V gene. In DNA, the CDR3 is TGTGCCAGCACCTGGACTGTAGCCAAAAACATTCAGTACTTC. This encodes CASTWTVAKNIQYF.

The chain is built from TRBV4-1 and TRBJ2-1; D is possibly TRBD2 (5 bases). V dropped 4 bases and J dropped 4 bases, with 17 bases sitting between them. The CDR3 runs 16 residues. Germline V gene data show CDR1 as MGHRA and CDR2 as YSYEKL. CDR3 amino acids: CASSLNPGNLYNEQFF. The CDR3 DNA sequence: TGCGCCAGCAGCCTGAATCCGGGAAACCTTTACAATGAGCAGTTCTTC.

V gene TRBV28 combines with J gene TRBJ2-5; D might be TRBD2 (6 bases). Trimming cost V 5 bases and J 7 bases, with 17 bases left between them. Germline V CDR1 and CDR2: MDHEN, SYDVKM. This CDR3 comprises 14 residues. The CDR3 DNA reads TGTGCCAGCAGTAGGGCGGGAAGGGCGGGGACCCAGTACTTC. This translates into CASSRAGRAGTQYF.

The CDR3 sequence: CASSLKGDHGYTF. DNA for the CDR3: TGTGCCAGCAGCTTAAAGGGGGACCATGGCTACACCTTC. This chain links TRBV7-6 with TRBJ1-2; TRBD1 is a possible D gene (6 bases). The germline CDR1 and CDR2 sequences are SGHVS and FNYEAQ. Trimming stripped 2 bases from V and 6 bases from J, with 10 bases between. The CDR3 has 13 amino acids. The whole variable domain, remainder taken from reference TRBV7-6 and TRBJ1-2, is GAGVSQSPRYKVTKRGQDVALRCDPISGHVSLYWYRQALGQGPEFLTYFNYEAQQDKSGLPNDRFSAERPEGSISTLTIQRTEQRDSAMYRCASSLKGDHGYTFGSGTRLTVV.

The chain combines TRBV19 with TRBJ1-5; 7 nucleotides match TRBD1. The CDR3 has 16 residues. Germline V lookup: CDR1 LNHDA, CDR2 SQIVND (reference sequence). V lost 5 bases, J lost 0 bases, and 7 bases stayed unmatched. Written as DNA, the CDR3 is TGTGCCAGTAGTCCAGCGACAGGGCATAGCAATCAGCCCCAGCATTTT. Translating it yields CASSPATGHSNQPQHF.

Comment on this clone: Other DNA sequences in the sample encode the same CDR3. The chain joins TRBV27 to TRBJ2-5; 11 nucleotides align to TRBD1. The J call may be incorrect, as the DNA end agrees better with TRBJ2-7. This CDR3 has 15 residues. The germline gives CDR1 MNHEY, CDR2 SMNVEV (reference sequence). CDR3: CASSFKGQGGYEQYF. Written as DNA, the CDR3 is TGTGCCAGCAGTTTCAAGGGACAGGGGGGCTACGAGCAGTACTTC.